This T cell receptor (beta chain) was obtained from a study of blood T cell repertoires in COVID-19. Background on the study: Samples of COVID-19 (acute and convalescent) were obtained from the United States, Italy and Spain. Nucleic acid was either cDNA or gDNA, and it came from T cells, B-cell-depleted T cells, or PBMCs.

In the original analysis: It was from reference gene primer amplification that nucleated cell counts were estimated. Only in-frame clones appear in the TCRdb table, and some are missing; sequencing was by immunoSEQ multiplex PCR. V and J calls and clone size are those listed in that table; D and trimming were worked out from the DNA. The sample includes 50,000 or so clones, less than 90% of them seen just once. The V and J ends lost 7 bases and 0 bases respectively, with 10 bases between them. In germline, CDR1 is SGHRS, CDR2 YFSETQ. CDR3 length: 14 residues. The chain employs TRBV5-1 and TRBJ2-2, with D tentatively TRBD1 (6 bases). Material for sequencing was peripheral blood. The origin of this receptor is a man in his sixties with active COVID-19. The CDR3 DNA is TGCGCCAGCCTACAGGGTACGAACACCGGGGAGCTGTTTTTT. Protein: CASLQGTNTGELFF.